These 20 T cell receptor beta chains originate from one sample sequenced in a study of blood T cell repertoires in COVID-19. Profiling relied on immunoSEQ multiplex PCR, and the TCRdb table lists in-frame clones only, not all of them. This sample carries roughly 52,000 clones, about 83% of them seen once, and the ten largest clones take approximately 3.9%. The sequenced sample was peripheral blood. The receptor set was obtained from a man in his forties or fifties with acute or convalescent COVID-19.

The chain is built from TRBV30 and TRBJ1-5; D might be TRBD1 (5 bases). There are 13 residues in the CDR3. V was shortened by 5 bases and J by 0 bases, with 8 bases between the two germline ends. Germline-derived CDR1 and CDR2 are GTSNPN and SVGIG (reference sequence). CDR3 residues: CAWGRDSNQPQHF. The CDR3 nucleotides read TGTGCCTGGGGCAGGGATAGCAATCAGCCCCAGCATTTT.

The rearrangement links TRBV5-1 to TRBJ2-7; D possibly corresponds to TRBD1 (6 bases). CDR3 length equals 12 residues. Germline V gene sequence: CDR1 SGHRS, CDR2 YFSETQ. V lost 4 bases and J lost 4, with 9 bases in between. CDR3 residues: CASSTTGYEQYF. CDR3 bases: TGCGCCAGCAGCACTACAGGGTACGAGCAGTACTTC.

The V gene is TRBV14, the J gene TRBJ2-2; D possibly corresponds to TRBD2 (5 bases). The CDR3 is 16 residues long. Germline V lookup: CDR1 SGHDN, CDR2 FVKESK. Trimming cost V 2 bases and J 4 bases, with 14 bases left between them. The CDR3 bases are TGTGCCAGCAGCCAAAATCTTATAGCGCTCACCGGGGAGCTGTTTTTT. This gives the protein CASSQNLIALTGELFF. The variable domain in full, completed from reference TRBV14 and TRBJ2-2, reads EAGVTQFPSHSVIEKGQTVTLRCDPISGHDNLYWYRRVMGKEIKFLLHFVKESKQDESGMPNNRFLAERTGGTYSTLKVQPAELEDSGVYFCASSQNLIALTGELFFGEGSRLTVL.

This clone was picked up one time. The V call is TRBV15, the J call TRBJ1-5; perhaps TRBD1 as D (6 bases). Germline V gene data show CDR1 as LNHNV and CDR2 as YYDKDF (reference sequence). The V end was cut by 0 bases, the J end by 0 bases, with 12 bases between. CDR3 length: 17 residues. The CDR3 DNA follows: TGTGCCACCAGCAGAGATAGCAGGGGCTATAGCAATCAGCCCCAGCATTTT. Translation: CATSRDSRGYSNQPQHF.

This chain uses TRBV7-2 with TRBJ1-2; the match to TRBD1 covers 10 bases. J lost 6 bases, V lost 4 bases, and 5 bases had no gene match. Germline CDR1 is SGHTA and CDR2 is FQGNSA. The CDR3 length is 14 residues. DNA of the CDR3: TGTGCCAGCAGCTCGGACAGGGGGAACAATGGCTACACCTTC. Translating gives CASSSDRGNNGYTF.

This chain joins TRBV5-1 and TRBJ1-2; TRBD1 matches 9 bases. Germline V gene sequence: CDR1 SGHRS, CDR2 YFSETQ. The CDR3 has 15 amino acids. V was clipped by 2 bases and J by 1 base; unmatched bases: 3. The CDR3 loop reads CASSLQGAVNYGYTF. The DNA of the CDR3 is TGCGCCAGCAGCTTACAGGGGGCAGTTAACTATGGCTACACCTTC.

The chain has TRBV27 and TRBJ1-6, with a possible D match to TRBD1 (6 bases). From germline, CDR1 is MNHEY and CDR2 SMNVEV (reference sequence). CDR3 size: 13 residues. V was pared by 2 bases and J by 9 bases, with 8 bases between. The CDR3 protein is CASSLGQISPLHF. In nucleotides, the CDR3 is TGTGCCAGCAGTTTAGGACAGATTTCACCCCTCCACTTT.

V usage is TRBV18 and J usage is TRBJ2-1; 9 nucleotides match TRBD2. Per the germline V gene, CDR1 is KGHSH and CDR2 is LQKENI. This CDR3 has 14 residues. V lost 6 bases, J lost 6 bases, and 6 bases stayed unmatched. In nucleotides, the CDR3 is TGTGCCAGCTCCTTTGGCGGGGGGGCCAATGAGCAGTTCTTC. This encodes CASSFGGGANEQFF.

The rearrangement joins TRBV25-1 to TRBJ2-3, with D possibly matching TRBD2 (5 bases). Per the germline V gene, CDR1 is MGHDK and CDR2 is SYGVNS. The CDR3 runs to 14 residues. The V end was cut by 9 bases, the J end by 2 bases, with 15 bases between. The CDR3 sequence: CASTEPEATDTQYF. CDR3 bases: TGTGCCAGTACCGAACCGGAGGCCACAGATACGCAGTATTTT.

J is TRBJ1-5 and V is TRBV6-4; D call uncertain. The germline V gene encodes CDR1 MRHNA and CDR2 SNTAGT. Deletions cut 11 bases from V and 1 base from J, with 15 bases between. CDR3 size: 14 residues. The CDR3 sequence: CAPREFGSNQPQHF. DNA of the CDR3: TGTGCCCCAAGGGAGTTTGGGAGCAATCAGCCCCAGCATTTT.

This clone was detected once. The chain combines TRBV7-6 with TRBJ1-1; 9 positions match TRBD1. The CDR3 has 17 residues. Germline loops: CDR1 SGHVS, CDR2 FNYEAQ. After removal of 5 bases from V and 5 bases from J, the junction contained 15 bases not matched to a gene. The CDR3 sequence: CASSTPDYRGRGTEAFF. In DNA, the CDR3 is TGTGCCAGCAGCACTCCGGATTACAGGGGGCGGGGGACTGAAGCTTTCTTT. The full variable domain, in which reference TRBV7-6 and TRBJ1-1 provide the parts outside the CDR3, is GAGVSQSPRYKVTKRGQDVALRCDPISGHVSLYWYRQALGQGPEFLTYFNYEAQQDKSGLPNDRFSAERPEGSISTLTIQRTEQRDSAMYRCASSTPDYRGRGTEAFFGQGTRLTVV.

The chain combines TRBV19 with TRBJ2-2, with D unclear. The CDR3 runs to 14 residues. Germline V gene data show CDR1 as LNHDA and CDR2 as SQIVND (reference sequence). V was clipped by 6 bases and J by 0 bases, with 8 bases between them. The CDR3 here is CASSLLSNTGELFF. The DNA of the CDR3 is TGTGCCAGTAGCCTCCTCTCGAACACCGGGGAGCTGTTTTTT.

The gene calls are TRBV6-1 and TRBJ1-2, with 9 bases that match TRBD1. The V gene end was trimmed by 1 base and the J gene end by 8 bases; junction bases not matched to a gene: 8. This CDR3 spans 15 amino acids. Germline assignment: CDR1 MNHNS and CDR2 SASEGT. In nucleotides, the CDR3 is TGTGCCAGCAGTGAAGATACGTGGACAGGGGCCGGCTACACCTTC. Residues: CASSEDTWTGAGYTF.

The chain links TRBV19 to TRBJ2-1; TRBD1 agrees at 11 bases. CDR1 LNHDA and CDR2 SQIVND come from the germline V gene (reference sequence). V shed 6 bases and J 12 bases; nucleotides not matched to a gene: 10. This CDR3 region has 14 residues. In DNA, the CDR3 is TGTGCCAGTAGATCGGGGGGACAGGGGGTGCGGCAGTTCTTC. This sequence encodes CASRSGGQGVRQFF.

J is TRBJ1-5 and V is TRBV19, with 7 positions matching TRBD1. Germline loops: CDR1 LNHDA, CDR2 SQIVND (reference sequence). The J segment lost 2 bases and the V segment lost 7 bases, leaving 5 bases of the junction unmatched. CDR3 length: 14 amino acids. CDR3 sequence: CASTDRAGNQPQHF. The CDR3 coding sequence is TGTGCCAGTACCGACAGGGCAGGCAATCAGCCCCAGCATTTT.

The V call is TRBV6-4, the J call TRBJ2-3; a weak D match, TRBD2 (5 bases). The V gene lost 0 bases and the J gene lost 4 bases, with 8 bases spanning the gap. This CDR3 is 14 amino acids long. CDR1 and CDR2 from the germline V gene are MRHNA and SNTAGT. The CDR3 loop reads CASSDSDGADTQYF. CDR3 DNA: TGTGCCAGCAGTGACTCTGACGGGGCAGATACGCAGTATTTT.

The chain uses TRBV9 and TRBJ2-3; 13 bases map to TRBD2. The CDR3 length is 16 residues. Trimming took 0 bases from V and 6 from J; bases not matched to a gene: 4. Germline V CDR1 and CDR2: SGDLS, YYNGEE. The CDR3 protein is CASSVGLAGGRDTQYF. CDR3 coding DNA: TGTGCCAGCAGCGTAGGACTAGCGGGGGGCAGGGATACGCAGTATTTT.

The rearrangement uses TRBV27 and TRBJ1-6, with 12 bases lining up with TRBD1. The CDR3 has 17 residues. The V and J ends lost 5 bases and 8 bases, in that order; junction bases with no gene match: 10. CDR1 MNHEY and CDR2 SMNVEV come from the germline V gene (reference sequence). This CDR3 is CASSAIGTGGRDSPLHF. DNA of the CDR3: TGTGCCAGCAGTGCGATTGGGACAGGGGGCCGGGATTCACCCCTCCACTTT.

The rearrangement uses TRBV5-4 and TRBJ1-4; 8 positions match TRBD1. Per germline, CDR1 SGHNT and CDR2 YYREEE (reference sequence). V shed 3 bases and J 8 bases; nucleotides not matched to a gene: 9. This CDR3 region has 15 residues. CDR3: CASSSNSGGEEKLFF. In nucleotides, the CDR3 is TGTGCCAGCAGCTCGAACTCAGGGGGCGAGGAAAAACTGTTTTTT. The full variable domain, completed using reference TRBV5-4 and TRBJ1-4, is ETGVTQSPTHLIKTRGQQVTLRCSSQSGHNTVSWYQQALGQGPQFIFQYYREEENGRGNFPPRFSGLQFPNYSSELNVNALELDDSALYLCASSSNSGGEEKLFFGSGTQLSVL.

V usage is TRBV27 and J usage is TRBJ2-3; TRBD1 matches 7 bases. The CDR3 has 15 amino acids. V was pared by 2 bases and J by 2 bases, with 4 bases of the junction left unmatched. CDR1 is MNHEY and CDR2 is SMNVEV in the germline V gene (reference sequence). CDR3 region: CASSLRDRFTDTQYF. Here the CDR3 DNA reads TGTGCCAGCAGTTTAAGGGACAGATTCACAGATACGCAGTATTTT.